Listed here is a single T cell receptor beta chain. Using immunoSEQ multiplex PCR, the repertoire was profiled, and TCRdb retains in-frame clones only, with some absent. In the table there are 90,000 to 120,000 clones, roughly 85% of which are singletons. The record originates from a study of blood T cell repertoires in COVID-19. With 3 bases clipped from V and 1 base from J, the junction kept 11 bases outside the gene matches. Germline V gene data show CDR1 as LGHDT and CDR2 as YNNKEL (reference sequence). The CDR3 totals 19 residues. The sequencing input was PBMCs or T cells enriched from blood (not recorded which). This chain links TRBV3-1 (or the pseudogene TRBV3-2) with TRBJ2-5, with 13 positions matching TRBD2. This clonotype was sampled from a woman in her 50s who had recovered from COVID-19. CDR3 coding DNA: TGTGCCAGCAGCCACGAACAGGGACTAGCGGGGTTACCCCAAGAGACCCAGTACTTC. Translated: CASSHEQGLAGLPQETQYF.